The source of this TCR beta chain is a study of blood T cell repertoires in COVID-19. CDR1 and CDR2 (germline): SGDLS, YYNGEE. The V and J ends lost 3 bases and 3 bases respectively, with 10 bases between them. The CDR3 runs to 13 residues. TCRdb's copy holds only in-frame clones and misses some; the assay was immunoSEQ multiplex PCR. Found here are tens of thousands of clones, around 90% of them singletons; the top ten hold 22%. The J gene is TRBJ2-7, the V gene TRBV9, with D maybe TRBD1 (5 bases). The sequencing input was peripheral blood. This sequence was found in a woman aged 80 or over with COVID-19, enrolled during active disease. Here the CDR3 reads CASSARQNYEQYF. The CDR3 DNA reads TGTGCCAGCAGCGCACGACAGAACTACGAGCAGTACTTC.